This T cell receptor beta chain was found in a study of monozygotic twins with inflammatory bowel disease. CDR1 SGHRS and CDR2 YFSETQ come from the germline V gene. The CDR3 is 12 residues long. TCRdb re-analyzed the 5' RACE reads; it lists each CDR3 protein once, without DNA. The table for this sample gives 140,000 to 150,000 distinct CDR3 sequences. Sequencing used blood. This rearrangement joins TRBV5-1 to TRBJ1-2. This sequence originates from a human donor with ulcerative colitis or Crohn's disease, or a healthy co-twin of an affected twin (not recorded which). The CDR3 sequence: CASSPRDQGYTF.